The 14 T cell receptor beta chains reported below all come from one sample, sequenced in a study of Graves' ophthalmopathy and Graves' hyperthyroidism. Amplification of TCR beta CDR3 regions used RNA transcripts. First-round RT-PCR employed HTBI primers, with a second-round multiplex PCR after it. TCRdb itself ran the multiplex PCR reads through MiXCR, one entry per CDR3 protein. The profile shows about 240,000 distinct CDR3 sequences, roughly 50% of them singletons. Sequencing was done on a sample of peripheral blood. These TCRs come from an adult man with Graves' ophthalmopathy.

V gene TRBV20-1 combines with J gene TRBJ2-7; D call uncertain. Germline CDR1 reads DFQATT; CDR2 reads SNEGSKA (reference sequence). V was pared by 0 bases and J by 5 bases, with 8 bases between. CDR3 length equals 12 residues. Written as DNA, the CDR3 is TGCAGTGCTAGAGATTATCTGGACGAGCAGTACTTC. This gives the protein CSARDYLDEQYF.

This clonotype was detected only a few times. The chain employs TRBV12-3 or TRBV12-4 and TRBJ1-1, with a possible D match to TRBD1 (6 bases). This CDR3 comprises 13 residues. Trimming removed 7 bases at V and 4 bases at J, with 13 bases between. The CDR3 sequence is CASTAQGPTEAFF. In nucleotides, the CDR3 is TGTGCCAGCACCGCACAGGGACCCACTGAAGCTTTCTTT.

This clonotype has only a few counts. The chain is built from TRBV12-3 or TRBV12-4 and TRBJ2-7; D may be TRBD1 (6 bases). This CDR3 region has 15 residues. The V and J ends lost 5 bases and 3 bases respectively, with 17 bases between them. Here the CDR3 reads CASSRDDRYRYEQYF. The CDR3 coding sequence is TGTGCCAGCAGTAGGGACGACAGGTACCGCTACGAGCAGTACTTC.

This clonotype was detected only a few times. The junction differs from germline at one of its ends, possibly a read error. The chain couples TRBV2 to TRBJ1-5, with D possibly matching TRBD1 (6 bases). Germline assignment: CDR1 SNHLY and CDR2 FYNNEI. The CDR3 runs to 13 residues. The CDR3 nucleotides are TGTGCCAGCAAAGGGACAATAGATCAGGCCCAGCATTTT. Protein: CASKGTIDQAQHF.

This clonotype was recorded a few times. The genes are TRBV7-2 and TRBJ2-7, with D possibly TRBD2 on 5 matching bases. Trimming pared 0 bases from V and 3 bases from J, leaving 15 bases between. The V gene's germline CDR1 is SGHTA and CDR2 FQGNSA. The CDR3 totals 16 residues. CDR3: CASSLAGVGFNYEQYF. DNA of the CDR3: TGTGCCAGCAGCTTAGCGGGAGTAGGGTTCAACTACGAGCAGTACTTC.

Comment on this clonotype: The junction differs from germline at one of its ends, possibly a read error. This rearrangement joins TRBV7-2 to TRBJ2-2; 7 nucleotides match TRBD1. The CDR3 runs to 14 residues. The germline gives CDR1 SGHTA, CDR2 FQGNSA. CDR3 nucleotides: TGTGCCAGCAGCGTAGCGACAGGGACCGGGGAGCTGTTTTTT. This codes for CASSVATGTGELFF.

The V gene is TRBV7-2, the J gene TRBJ2-7, with 10 bases matching TRBD2. This CDR3 region has 17 residues. The V and J ends lost 5 bases and 2 bases, in that order; junction bases with no gene match: 12. Germline V lookup: CDR1 SGHTA, CDR2 FQGNSA. The CDR3 is CASSQDVRSGGAYEQYF. In DNA form, the CDR3 reads TGTGCCAGCAGCCAAGATGTTCGGAGCGGGGGGGCCTACGAGCAGTACTTC.

The chain recombines TRBV7-9 with TRBJ2-7, with 8 bases lining up with TRBD1. The junction had 14 bases not matched to a gene; V was cut back by 4 bases and J by 0 bases. Germline V gene sequence: CDR1 SEHNR, CDR2 FQNEAQ (reference sequence). The CDR3 has 18 residues. CDR3 nucleotides: TGTGCCAGCAGCTCAACCGGACCGGGACAGGAATTCTCCTACGAGCAGTACTTC. It translates to CASSSTGPGQEFSYEQYF. The entire variable domain, with the rest obtained from reference TRBV7-9 and TRBJ2-7, is as follows: DTGVSQNPRHKITKRGQNVTFRCDPISEHNRLYWYRQTLGQGPEFLTYFQNEAQLEKSRLLSDRFSAERPKGSFSTLEIQRTEQGDSAMYLCASSSTGPGQEFSYEQYFGPGTRLTVT.

The V gene is TRBV29-1, the J gene TRBJ2-7, with 13 bases matching TRBD2. V lost 6 bases to trimming and J lost 1 base; unmatched junction nucleotides: 3. The CDR3 extends over 14 amino acids. Germline V gene lookup returns CDR1 SQVTM and CDR2 ANQGSEA. CDR3 residues: CSVRTSGSSYEQYF. The CDR3 region has the DNA TGCAGCGTCCGGACTAGCGGGAGTTCCTACGAGCAGTACTTC.

This clonotype has just a few counts. The J gene is TRBJ2-2, the V gene TRBV24-1, with 9 bases that match TRBD1. After removal of 5 bases from V and 4 bases from J, the junction contained 1 base not matched to a gene. The CDR3 has 14 residues. Germline CDR1 and CDR2: KGHDR and SFDVKD. The CDR3 region is CATSADRGTGELFF. CDR3 nucleotides: TGTGCCACCAGTGCGGACAGGGGCACCGGGGAGCTGTTTTTT.

As to this clonotype: At one boundary the junction diverges from the germline segment, which might be a read error. CDR3 nucleotide sequence: TGCGCCAGCAGCCCCCGGTACACCGGAGAGCTGTTTTTT. This encodes CASSPRYTGELFF. The chain links TRBV5-1 to TRBJ2-2; D not certain. The CDR3 is 13 residues long. CDR1 is SGHRS, CDR2 YFSETQ, per germline.

This clonotype was found a few times. This chain connects TRBV6-2 or TRBV6-3 to TRBJ1-3, with D unresolved. Deletions cut 6 bases from V and 0 bases from J, with 6 bases between. The CDR3 extends over 13 amino acids. Looked up from germline, CDR1 is MNHEY and CDR2 is SVGEGT. CDR3 in amino acids: CASREPSGNTIYF. For the CDR3, the DNA is TGTGCCAGCAGAGAGCCCTCTGGAAACACCATATATTTT.

The chain joins TRBV7-8 to TRBJ1-5; D perhaps matches TRBD1 (5 bases). V was pared by 3 bases and J by 7 bases, with 13 bases between. The CDR3 length is 14 residues. Germline assignment: CDR1 SGHVS and CDR2 FQNEAQ. The CDR3 sequence is CASSLGEFLQPQHF. As DNA, the CDR3 is TGTGCCAGCAGCTTGGGGGAGTTTTTGCAGCCCCAGCATTTT.

The rearrangement links TRBV24-1 to TRBJ2-5; no clear D. Trimming stripped 1 base from V and 2 bases from J, with 10 bases between. The CDR3 has 15 amino acids. Germline V gene data show CDR1 as KGHDR and CDR2 as SFDVKD. As DNA, the CDR3 is TGTGCCACCAGTGATTTCCTTTCCGGACAAGAGACCCAGTACTTC. Translated: CATSDFLSGQETQYF.